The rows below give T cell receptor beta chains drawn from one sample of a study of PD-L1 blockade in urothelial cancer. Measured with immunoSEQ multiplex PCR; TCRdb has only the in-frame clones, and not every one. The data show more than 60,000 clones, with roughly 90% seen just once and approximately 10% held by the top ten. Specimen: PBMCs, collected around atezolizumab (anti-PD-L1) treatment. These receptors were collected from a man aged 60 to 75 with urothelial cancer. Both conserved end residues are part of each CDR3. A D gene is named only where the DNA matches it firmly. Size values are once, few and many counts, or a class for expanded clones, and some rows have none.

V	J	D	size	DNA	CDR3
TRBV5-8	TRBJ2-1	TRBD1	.	TGTGCCCCCTTGGAGGGACAGGGGGATGAGCAGTTCTTC	CAPLEGQGDEQFF
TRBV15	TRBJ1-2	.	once	TGTGCCACCAGCACAGATCTTGGGGACTTGCTTAATGGCTACACCTTC	CATSTDLGDLLNGYTF
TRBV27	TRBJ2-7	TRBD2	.	TGTGCCAGCAGCCTAACTAGCGCCTACGAGCAGTACTTC	CASSLTSAYEQYF
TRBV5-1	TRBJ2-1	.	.	TGCGCCAGCAGCCCCGGACATAGCTCCTACAATGAGCAGTTCTTC	CASSPGHSSYNEQFF
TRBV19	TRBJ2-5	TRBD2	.	TGTGCCAGTAGTATGAGCGCGGGGGGGCTTGAGACCCAGTACTTC	CASSMSAGGLETQYF
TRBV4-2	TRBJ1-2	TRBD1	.	TGTGCCAGCAGCCAGGGCCGGGACCCAGGGGGCTATGGCTACACCTTC	CASSQGRDPGGYGYTF
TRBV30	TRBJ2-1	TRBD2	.	TGTGCCTGGTCTCTAGCGGGAGGGCCCCACAATGAGCAGTTCTTC	CAWSLAGGPHNEQFF
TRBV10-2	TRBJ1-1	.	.	TGCGCCCGAAGCCCAGCCAGGAGGACTGAAGCTTTCTTT	CARSPARRTEAFF
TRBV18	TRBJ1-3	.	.	TGTGCCAGCTCACCATCAGAAACTGGAAACACCATATATTTT	CASSPSETGNTIYF
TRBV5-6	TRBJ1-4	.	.	TGTGCCAGCAGCTTCGGGTTCCACGAAAAACTGTTTTTT	CASSFGFHEKLFF
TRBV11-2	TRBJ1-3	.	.	TGTGCCAGCAACCCCGGGGGGGGGTCTGGAAACACCATATATTTT	CASNPGGGSGNTIYF
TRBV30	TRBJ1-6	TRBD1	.	TGTGCCTGGACTGAGGGGGCTAGGTATTCACCCCTCCACTTT	CAWTEGARYSPLHF
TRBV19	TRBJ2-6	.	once	TGTGCCAGTAGTATAGGCGACAGTTACTCTGGGGCCAACGTCCTGACTTTC	CASSIGDSYSGANVLTF
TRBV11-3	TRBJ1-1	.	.	TGTGCCAGCAGCTTAGAGTTTTTCCCGGGGACTGAAGCTTTCTTT	CASSLEFFPGTEAFF
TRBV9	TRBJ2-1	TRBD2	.	TGTGCCAGCAGCCAGGGACTAGCGGGACCCACCTACAATGAGCAGTTCTTC	CASSQGLAGPTYNEQFF
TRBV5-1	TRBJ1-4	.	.	TGCGCCAGCAGCTTGGGCGGCTTGAGTGAAAAACTGTTTTTT	CASSLGGLSEKLFF
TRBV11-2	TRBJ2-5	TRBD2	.	TGTGCCAGCACCCGCAGCGGGAGGGCCTGGGCAGAGACCCAGTACTTC	CASTRSGRAWAETQYF
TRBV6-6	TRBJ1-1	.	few	TGTGCCAGCAGCTCCGAAGCTTTCTTT	CASSSEAFF
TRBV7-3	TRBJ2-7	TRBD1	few	TGTGCCAGCAGCTTAACAGGGGGCGCTTCCTACGAGCAGTACTTC	CASSLTGGASYEQYF
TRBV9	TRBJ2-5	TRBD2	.	TGTGCCAGCAGCGATGGACTAGCGGGGGGACGGTACCAAGAGACCCAGTACTTC	CASSDGLAGGRYQETQYF
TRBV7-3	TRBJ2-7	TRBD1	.	TGTGCCAGCAGCCCGGACAGGTTTTACGAGCAGTACTTC	CASSPDRFYEQYF
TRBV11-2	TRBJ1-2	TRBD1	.	TGTGCCAGCAGCCAAATCGACAGGGGATATGGCTACACCTTC	CASSQIDRGYGYTF
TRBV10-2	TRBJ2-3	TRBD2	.	TGCGCCAGCAGTGAAGGCGGGAGTTATAGCACAGATACGCAGTATTTT	CASSEGGSYSTDTQYF
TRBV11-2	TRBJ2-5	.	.	TGTGCCAGCAGCGTCGGGCAGGGGCAAGAGACCCAGTACTTC	CASSVGQGQETQYF
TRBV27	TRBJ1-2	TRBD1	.	TGTGCCAGCAGTCCCCGGACAGGGGCGGCCTATGGCTACACCTTC	CASSPRTGAAYGYTF
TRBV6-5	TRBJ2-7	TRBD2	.	TGTGCCAGCAGTTACGCGACTAGCGGGAGATCCTACGAGCAGTACTTC	CASSYATSGRSYEQYF
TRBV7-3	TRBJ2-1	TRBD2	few	TGTGCCAGCAGCTTAGCGGGGGGCCTTTGGGGTGAGCAGTTCTTC	CASSLAGGLWGEQFF
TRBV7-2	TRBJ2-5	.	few	TGTGCCAGCAGCTTTTCTAGGCAGCAAGAGACCCAGTACTTC	CASSFSRQQETQYF
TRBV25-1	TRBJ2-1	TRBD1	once	TGTGCCAGCACATCGGGACAGAACAATGAGCAGTTCTTC	CASTSGQNNEQFF
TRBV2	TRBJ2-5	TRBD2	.	TGTGCCAGCAGCGTGGGGGGGACTAGCGGGTGGAGGACAAGGCGGGAGACCCAGTACTTC	CASSVGGTSGWRTRRETQYF
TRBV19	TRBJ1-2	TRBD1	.	TGTGCCAGTAGTATCTACAGGGGCAGGCCTTCTGGCTACACCTTC	CASSIYRGRPSGYTF
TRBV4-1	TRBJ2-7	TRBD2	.	TGCGCCAGCAGCCAAAGGACTAGCGGATTCTACGAGCAGTACTTC	CASSQRTSGFYEQYF
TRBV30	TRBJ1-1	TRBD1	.	TGTGCCTGGAGTGGGACAGGGAAAGTAACTGAAGCTTTCTTT	CAWSGTGKVTEAFF
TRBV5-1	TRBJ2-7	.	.	TGCGCCAGCAGCTTCTCCGAGGAGACCCACGAGCAGTACTTC	CASSFSEETHEQYF
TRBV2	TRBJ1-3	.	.	TGTGCCAGCTTTGGCAGGGGCCTTGGAAACACCATATATTTT	CASFGRGLGNTIYF
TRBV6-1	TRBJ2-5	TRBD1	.	TGTGCCAGCAGTGAAGTATGGACAGGCGAGACCCAGTACTTC	CASSEVWTGETQYF
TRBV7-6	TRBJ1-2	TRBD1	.	TGTGCCAGCAGCTTAAGCCGGGACAGGGGGCTTGGCTACACCTTC	CASSLSRDRGLGYTF
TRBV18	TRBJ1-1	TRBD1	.	TGTGCCAGCTCACCACGCGACAGGGGTGAAGCTTTCTTT	CASSPRDRGEAFF
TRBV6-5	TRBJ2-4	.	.	TGTGCCAGCAGTGGGGACTCCTTAGCCAAAAACATTCAGTACTTC	CASSGDSLAKNIQYF
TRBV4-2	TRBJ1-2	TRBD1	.	TGTGCCAGCAGCCAAGTACAGGGGGCCGCTGGCTACACCTTC	CASSQVQGAAGYTF
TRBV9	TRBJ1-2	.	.	TGTGCCAGCAGTCAGGGGCCCCAGGTGGTCGGCTACACCTTC	CASSQGPQVVGYTF
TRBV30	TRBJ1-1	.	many	TGTGCCTGGACCATCGAGAGGAGAACTGAAGCTTTCTTT	CAWTIERRTEAFF
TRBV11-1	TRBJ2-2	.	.	TGTGCCAGCAGCTTACAGGGGACTATCGGGGAGCTGTTTTTT	CASSLQGTIGELFF
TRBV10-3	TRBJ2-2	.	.	TGTGCCATCAGTGGGGACGGGGGCACCGGGGAGCTGTTTTTT	CAISGDGGTGELFF
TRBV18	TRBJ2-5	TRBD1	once	TGTGCCAGCTCACCCCCCCTGGGGCAGGGGGATACCCAGTACTTC	CASSPPLGQGDTQYF
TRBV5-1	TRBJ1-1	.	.	TGCGCCAGCAGTCCTGGCAGCGACAGTAACACTGAAGCTTTCTTT	CASSPGSDSNTEAFF
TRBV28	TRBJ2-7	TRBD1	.	TGTGCCAGCAACGAGAGGACAGGGCGGTCCTACGAGCAGTACTTC	CASNERTGRSYEQYF
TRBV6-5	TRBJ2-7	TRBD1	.	TGTGCCAGCAGAAACACAGGGGATCGGGGTTACGAGCAGTACTTC	CASRNTGDRGYEQYF
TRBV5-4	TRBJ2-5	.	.	TGTGCCAGCAGTCTAGCGCAAGCTGAAGAGACCCAGTACTTC	CASSLAQAEETQYF
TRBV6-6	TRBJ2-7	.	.	TGTGCCAGCACCCCAGGGGTTGGCTCCTACGAGCAGTACTTC	CASTPGVGSYEQYF
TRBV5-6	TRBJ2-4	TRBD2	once	TGTGCCAGCAGCTTGTGGAATATGGGGGGGATAGCCAAAAACATTCAGTACTTC	CASSLWNMGGIAKNIQYF
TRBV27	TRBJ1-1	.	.	TGTGCCAGCAGCAACCACAGGGTTACTGAAGCTTTCTTT	CASSNHRVTEAFF
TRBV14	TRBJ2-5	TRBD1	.	TGTGCCAGCAGCCGATGGGACAGGGGTGCGGAGACCCAGTACTTC	CASSRWDRGAETQYF